Below, 30 T cell receptor beta chains from the same sample are listed, as sequenced in a study of radiotherapy plus CTLA-4 blockade in lung cancer. TCRdb's copy holds only in-frame clones and misses some; the assay was immunoSEQ multiplex PCR. The sample lists tens of thousands of clones, 75% to 85% occurring once. The starting material was peripheral blood, obtained from a patient treated with radiotherapy plus ipilimumab. These receptors were collected from a human donor with non-small cell lung cancer who had a partial response to radiotherapy plus ipilimumab.

The chain joins TRBV5-4 to TRBJ2-7; 11 bases agree with TRBD1. Germline loops: CDR1 SGHNT, CDR2 YYREEE (reference sequence). The junction had 16 bases not matched to a gene; V was cut back by 5 bases and J by 3 bases. The CDR3 runs 18 residues. DNA of the CDR3: TGTGCCAGCAGTTACGCCGGCGAGGGGGACAGGGGGGTCTACGAGCAGTACTTC. Amino acids: CASSYAGEGDRGVYEQYF. The full variable domain, in which reference TRBV5-4 and TRBJ2-7 provide the parts outside the CDR3, is ETGVTQSPTHLIKTRGQQVTLRCSSQSGHNTVSWYQQALGQGPQFIFQYYREEENGRGNFPPRFSGLQFPNYSSELNVNALELDDSALYLCASSYAGEGDRGVYEQYFGPGTRLTVT.

In its sample, this clone was seen a few times. This sequence joins TRBV9 and TRBJ2-2, with D unclear. The germline CDR1 and CDR2 sequences are SGDLS and YYNGEE. Trimming removed 1 base at V and 0 bases at J, with 7 bases between. The CDR3 runs 15 residues. CDR3 DNA sequence: TGTGCCAGCAGCGTACAGGTATCGAACACCGGGGAGCTGTTTTTT. Its protein product is CASSVQVSNTGELFF.

The chain carries TRBV4-3 and TRBJ2-5; a possible D gene is TRBD1 (5 bases). The DNA end lines up better with TRBJ2-7; the J call may be wrong. The CDR3 spans 15 residues. The germline V gene has CDR1 LGHNA and CDR2 YSLEER. The CDR3 is CASSQDTDSSYEQYF. As DNA, the CDR3 is TGCGCCAGCAGCCAAGATACCGACAGCTCCTACGAGCAGTACTTC.

The CDR3 reads CASSRGLDEQFF. The CDR3 nucleotides are TGTGCCAGCAGCCGAGGCCTGGATGAGCAGTTCTTC. V is TRBV7-9 and J is TRBJ2-1, with no clear D. Trimming removed 5 bases from V and 8 bases from J, with 10 bases in between. Germline CDR1 SEHNR, CDR2 FQNEAQ (reference sequence). This CDR3 spans 12 amino acids.

This chain joins TRBV14 and TRBJ2-7, with TRBD1 matching 9 bases. There are 13 residues in the CDR3. Trimming took 5 bases from V and 3 from J; bases not matched to a gene: 2. The germline V gene has CDR1 SGHDN and CDR2 FVKESK. The CDR3 reads CASSETGGYEQYF. The CDR3 DNA reads as TGTGCCAGCAGCGAGACAGGGGGCTACGAGCAGTACTTC. Full variable domain (remainder filled in from reference TRBV14 and TRBJ2-7): EAGVTQFPSHSVIEKGQTVTLRCDPISGHDNLYWYRRVMGKEIKFLLHFVKESKQDESGMPNNRFLAERTGGTYSTLKVQPAELEDSGVYFCASSETGGYEQYFGPGTRLTVT.

V usage is TRBV25-1 and J usage is TRBJ2-1; D might be TRBD2 (5 bases). Germline V lookup: CDR1 MGHDK, CDR2 SYGVNS. This CDR3 has 13 amino acids. The germline V and J ends were trimmed by 6 bases and 7 bases, with 13 bases remaining between them. CDR3 DNA sequence: TGTGCCAGCAGCGCCACCCGGGGAAATGAGCAGTTCTTC. It encodes CASSATRGNEQFF.

This rearrangement joins TRBV9 to TRBJ1-1; weak D call: TRBD1 (6 bases). CDR3 length: 14 amino acids. The V gene's germline CDR1 is SGDLS and CDR2 YYNGEE. Trimming stripped 5 bases from V and 3 bases from J, with 14 bases between. CDR3 DNA: TGTGCCAGCAGGAGAGGAGGACAGTACACTGAAGCTTTCTTT. This codes for CASRRGGQYTEAFF. Full variable domain (remainder filled in from reference TRBV9 and TRBJ1-1): DSGVTQTPKHLITATGQRVTLRCSPRSGDLSVYWYQQSLDQGLQFLIQYYNGEERAKGNILERFSAQQFPDLHSELNLSSLELGDSALYFCASRRGGQYTEAFFGQGTRLTVV.

CDR3 amino acids: CASSLGERTEAFF. The CDR3 bases are TGCGCCAGCAGCTTGGGGGAGAGAACTGAAGCTTTCTTT. The V and J genes are TRBV5-1 and TRBJ1-1, with no clear D. CDR1 is SGHRS and CDR2 is YFSETQ in the germline V gene. V lost 0 bases to trimming and J lost 5 bases, with 8 bases between them. The CDR3 consists of 13 residues.

This chain links TRBV6-1 with TRBJ2-7; no clear D gene. Germline assignment: CDR1 MNHNS and CDR2 SASEGT. The CDR3 length is 12 residues. Trimming took 2 bases from V and 3 from J, leaving 5 bases between them. CDR3 amino acids: CASSENSYEQYF. Written as DNA, the CDR3 is TGTGCCAGCAGTGAAAACAGCTACGAGCAGTACTTC.

The chain couples TRBV11-2 to TRBJ1-4; D is perhaps TRBD1 (6 bases). Per the germline V gene, CDR1 is SGHAT and CDR2 is FQNNGV. The CDR3 length is 16 residues. Trimming removed 4 bases from V and 0 bases from J, with 12 bases in between. CDR3 coding DNA: TGTGCCAGCAGCTCCCTAGGACAGACAACTAATGAAAAACTGTTTTTT. It is translated as CASSSLGQTTNEKLFF. Full variable domain (rest looked up from reference TRBV11-2 and TRBJ1-4): EAGVAQSPRYKIIEKRQSVAFWCNPISGHATLYWYQQILGQGPKLLIQFQNNGVVDDSQLPKDRFSAERLKGVDSTLKIQPAKLEDSAVYLCASSSLGQTTNEKLFFGSGTQLSVL.

V is TRBV19 and J is TRBJ1-1; 7 positions match TRBD1. Trimming cost V 4 bases and J 7 bases; bases outside gene matches: 6. This CDR3 is built from 13 residues. The germline V gene has CDR1 LNHDA and CDR2 SQIVND (reference sequence). The CDR3 DNA is TGTGCCAGTAGTACCGGACAGGACCTTGAAGCTTTCTTT. Translation gives CASSTGQDLEAFF.

CDR3 sequence (DNA): TGTGCCAGCAGTGTGGGCAAGGCCCGCCTTATCTCTGGAAACACCATATATTTT. It is translated as CASSVGKARLISGNTIYF. The chain uses TRBV6-1 and TRBJ1-3; D not resolved. Between the trimmed V and J ends, which lost 4 bases and 0 bases, there was a span of 19 bases. Germline-derived CDR1 and CDR2 are MNHNS and SASEGT. The CDR3 is 18 residues long.

This clone was detected only once. The chain couples TRBV4-2 to TRBJ1-1; maybe TRBD1 (5 bases). This CDR3 contains 15 residues. Trimming left V 0 bases short and J 0 bases short, with 8 bases between. Germline V gene data show CDR1 as LGHNA and CDR2 as YNFKEQ. The CDR3 nucleotides are TGTGCCAGCAGCCAAGACAGGGCCATGAACACTGAAGCTTTCTTT. Its translation is CASSQDRAMNTEAFF.

The V and J genes are TRBV6-5 and TRBJ1-2, with D perhaps TRBD1 (5 bases). CDR1 is MNHEY and CDR2 is SVGAGI in the germline V gene. V was clipped by 4 bases and J by 7 bases, with 10 bases between them. The CDR3 length is 12 residues. The CDR3: CASSSPRAGYTF. For the CDR3, the DNA is TGTGCCAGCAGTTCGCCCAGGGCTGGCTACACCTTC.

The chain links TRBV19 to TRBJ2-2; 7 bases are a match to TRBD1. Germline CDR1 is LNHDA and CDR2 is SQIVND (reference sequence). The trim removed 6 bases at V and 1 base at J, leaving 5 bases unmatched. CDR3 length: 15 residues. As DNA, the CDR3 is TGTGCCAGTAGAAGGGACAGCCTGAACACCGGGGAGCTGTTTTTT. This sequence encodes CASRRDSLNTGELFF.

The chain couples TRBV4-1 to TRBJ2-1; possibly TRBD1 for D (5 bases). Germline CDR1 is MGHRA and CDR2 is YSYEKL. This CDR3 comprises 17 residues. V was trimmed by 1 base and J by 3 bases, leaving 16 bases between them. DNA of the CDR3: TGCGCCAGCAGCCAAGGATCAGGGTTAAAAAACTACAATGAGCAGTTCTTC. It is translated as CASSQGSGLKNYNEQFF.

The genes are TRBV28 and TRBJ1-2; D perhaps matches TRBD1 (6 bases). Trimming shortened V by 6 bases and J by 0 bases, and 8 bases separated the two germline ends. Germline V lookup: CDR1 MDHEN, CDR2 SYDVKM. The CDR3 sequence is 13 residues long. As DNA, the CDR3 is TGTGCCAGCAGGGACAGTTCTAACTATGGCTACACCTTC. Its protein product is CASRDSSNYGYTF.

CDR3 in amino acids: CATRQGNSNQPQHF. The CDR3 DNA sequence: TGTGCTACCAGACAGGGTAATAGCAATCAGCCCCAGCATTTT. V and J are TRBV12-5 and TRBJ1-5, with 7 bases aligning to TRBD1. Germline CDR1 and CDR2: LGHNT and FRNRAP. The V segment lost 10 bases and the J segment 0 bases; nucleotides outside the gene matches: 6. The CDR3 runs 14 residues.

The rearrangement links TRBV10-3 to TRBJ2-3; 7 bases are a match to TRBD2. Trimming took 2 bases from V and 2 from J; bases not matched to a gene: 4. The CDR3 has 15 amino acids. The germline gives CDR1 ENHRY, CDR2 SYGVKD. The CDR3 loop is CAISEMGLYTDTQYF. The CDR3, as DNA: TGTGCCATCAGTGAGATGGGACTATACACAGATACGCAGTATTTT.

The chain uses TRBV27 and TRBJ1-6; tentatively, D is TRBD1 (6 bases). This CDR3 has 16 amino acids. The V end was cut by 7 bases, the J end by 5 bases, with 18 bases between. Germline V CDR1 and CDR2: MNHEY, SMNVEV (reference sequence). The CDR3 is CASKRGRGSNNSPLHF. DNA for the CDR3: TGTGCCAGCAAGAGGGGTAGGGGGTCGAATAATTCACCCCTCCACTTT.

The V gene is TRBV10-3, the J gene TRBJ2-2; the match to TRBD1 covers 10 bases. The germline V gene encodes CDR1 ENHRY and CDR2 SYGVKD. With V trimmed by 10 bases and J by 4 bases, 18 bases remained unmatched. CDR3 length equals 18 residues. The CDR3 coding sequence is TGTGCCACTTCGGGACAGGGGACTGCGAGCTATAGCACCGGGGAGCTGTTTTTT. Amino acid sequence: CATSGQGTASYSTGELFF.

This chain connects TRBV7-2 to TRBJ2-1, with D maybe TRBD2 (5 bases). Germline V gene sequence: CDR1 SGHTA, CDR2 FQGNSA. The length of the CDR3 is 11 residues. Trimming took off 4 bases at V and 10 bases at J, with 8 bases between the two ends. CDR3 sequence reads: CASSSRGEQFF. The CDR3 DNA follows: TGTGCCAGCAGCTCTCGCGGGGAGCAGTTCTTC.

This clone is labeled medium-sized. The chain employs TRBV6-4 and TRBJ2-3; 8 nucleotides agree with TRBD2. Germline V gene data show CDR1 as MRHNA and CDR2 as SNTAGT. CDR3 length equals 15 residues. Losses at the gene ends were 4 bases for V and 2 bases for J; bases not matched to a gene: 5. The CDR3 is CASSGSGAATDTQYF. CDR3 in DNA: TGTGCCAGCAGTGGTAGCGGGGCCGCCACAGATACGCAGTATTTT.

The chain has TRBV7-2 and TRBJ1-2; 7 bases line up with TRBD1. Germline trimming cut 2 bases from V and 2 bases from J; bases unmatched to any gene: 8. The CDR3 length is 16 residues. Germline lookup yields CDR1 SGHTA and CDR2 FQGNSA. The CDR3 is CASSLRGTTGNYGYTF. As DNA, the CDR3 is TGTGCCAGCAGCTTAAGGGGTACGACAGGGAACTATGGCTACACCTTC. Looking up the rest from reference TRBV7-2 and TRBJ1-2 gives the full variable domain: GAGVSQSPSNKVTEKGKDVELRCDPISGHTALYWYRQSLGQGLEFLIYFQGNSAPDKSGLPSDRFSAERTGGSVSTLTIQRTQQEDSAVYLCASSLRGTTGNYGYTFGSGTRLTVV.

The chain recombines TRBV9 with TRBJ2-3; TRBD2 matches at 7 bases. The length of the CDR3 is 16 residues. V was pared by 4 bases and J by 0 bases, with 8 bases of the junction left unmatched. CDR1 and CDR2 (germline): SGDLS, YYNGEE. CDR3 residues: CASSFLSGDSTDTQYF. The CDR3 region has the DNA TGTGCCAGCAGCTTTCTAAGCGGGGATAGCACAGATACGCAGTATTTT.

This clone appeared a few times. This sequence joins TRBV19 and TRBJ2-2, with TRBD1 identical over 7 bases. Per germline, CDR1 LNHDA and CDR2 SQIVND (reference sequence). V dropped 4 bases and J dropped 4; count of bases not matched to a gene: 9. CDR3 length equals 16 residues. The CDR3 reads CASSTYTGVSTGELFF. Written as DNA, the CDR3 is TGTGCCAGTAGTACTTACACAGGGGTGAGCACCGGGGAGCTGTTTTTT. Filled out from reference TRBV19 and TRBJ2-2, the complete variable domain reads DGGITQSPKYLFRKEGQNVTLSCEQNLNHDAMYWYRQDPGQGLRLIYYSQIVNDFQKGDIAEGYSVSREKKESFPLTVTSAQKNPTAFYLCASSTYTGVSTGELFFGEGSRLTVL.

J is TRBJ2-3 and V is TRBV9; 10 nucleotides match TRBD2. Germline assignment: CDR1 SGDLS and CDR2 YYNGEE. Losses at the gene ends were 4 bases for V and 6 bases for J; bases not matched to a gene: 11. The CDR3 spans 16 residues. The CDR3 here is CASSLGTSGVADTQYF. CDR3 in DNA: TGTGCCAGCAGCTTAGGTACTAGCGGGGTGGCGGATACGCAGTATTTT.

The V gene is TRBV7-2, the J gene TRBJ2-5, with a possible D match to TRBD2 (7 bases). Trimming took 1 base from V and 5 from J, leaving 14 bases between them. Germline V gives CDR1 SGHTA, CDR2 FQGNSA. This CDR3 is 15 amino acids long. The CDR3 bases are TGTGCCAGCAGCTTAGACGGGGGGCCCAGGGAGACCCAGTACTTC. Amino acid sequence: CASSLDGGPRETQYF. The entire variable domain, with the rest obtained from reference TRBV7-2 and TRBJ2-5, is as follows: GAGVSQSPSNKVTEKGKDVELRCDPISGHTALYWYRQSLGQGLEFLIYFQGNSAPDKSGLPSDRFSAERTGGSVSTLTIQRTQQEDSAVYLCASSLDGGPRETQYFGPGTRLLVL.

The V and J genes are TRBV30 and TRBJ1-2; 9 bases match TRBD1. The junction had 7 bases not matched to a gene; V was cut back by 4 bases and J by 7 bases. CDR3 length equals 13 residues. Germline V gives CDR1 GTSNPN, CDR2 SVGIG (reference sequence). CDR3 sequence reads: CAWKVQGALGYTF. CDR3 nucleotides: TGTGCCTGGAAAGTACAGGGGGCGCTTGGCTACACCTTC.

V usage is TRBV30 and J usage is TRBJ2-3, with D perhaps matching TRBD2 (6 bases). Germline lookup yields CDR1 GTSNPN and CDR2 SVGIG (reference sequence). The V end lost 4 bases, the J end lost 5 bases, and 10 bases lay between the germline ends. The CDR3 loop spans 12 amino acids. This CDR3 reads CAWTGGKDTQYF. The CDR3 DNA reads as TGTGCCTGGACCGGGGGAAAAGATACGCAGTATTTT.